Below are 19 T cell receptor beta chains sequenced from a single sample in a study of T cell responses to AZD1222 COVID-19 vaccine. Clones were read by immunoSEQ multiplex PCR, and TCRdb kept only the in-frame ones, dropping some. The repertoire has 130,000 to 150,000 clones, roughly 91% of them found once; the top ten carry approximately 2%. The sequencing used peripheral blood, collected on day 0 of AZD1222 vaccination. The receptors shown here come from an adult in good health.

CDR3 nucleotides: TGTGCCAGCAGCCCCCAGGCGGGGGCGCACGGGGCCAACGTCCTGACTTTC. Residues: CASSPQAGAHGANVLTF. The rearrangement uses TRBV9 and TRBJ2-6, with a tentative D call TRBD2 (7 bases). V was pared by 4 bases and J by 4 bases, with 18 bases between. Germline-derived CDR1 and CDR2 are SGDLS and YYNGEE. CDR3 size: 17 residues. Looking up the rest from reference TRBV9 and TRBJ2-6 gives the full variable domain: DSGVTQTPKHLITATGQRVTLRCSPRSGDLSVYWYQQSLDQGLQFLIQYYNGEERAKGNILERFSAQQFPDLHSELNLSSLELGDSALYFCASSPQAGAHGANVLTFGAGSRLTVL.

The chain employs TRBV4-2 and TRBJ1-4; tentatively, D is TRBD1 (5 bases). The CDR3 spans 15 residues. Germline CDR1 LGHNA, CDR2 YNFKEQ. V was trimmed by 4 bases and J by 5 bases, leaving 14 bases between them. The CDR3 sequence: CASSPQEQVNEKLFF. The CDR3 region has the DNA TGTGCCAGCAGCCCCCAAGAACAGGTCAATGAAAAACTGTTTTTT.

The chain joins TRBV21-1 to TRBJ1-6. TRBV21-1 constitutes a pseudogene. The CDR3 length is 18 residues. The CDR3 region is CASSKAQRRGGYNSPLHF. In DNA, the CDR3 is TGTGCCAGCAGCAAGGCTCAGAGGAGAGGTGGCTATAATTCACCCCTCCACTTT.

The CDR3 coding sequence is TGTGCCAGCACCCGGGACTTCGTAGGGGAGCTGTTTTTT. It translates to CASTRDFVGELFF. This sequence joins TRBV3-1 (or the pseudogene TRBV3-2) and TRBJ2-2, with D perhaps matching TRBD2 (6 bases). V shed 7 bases and J shed 8 bases, with 14 bases lying between them. Germline V CDR1 and CDR2: LGHDT, YNNKEL (reference sequence). This CDR3 has 13 amino acids.

This sequence joins TRBV9 and TRBJ2-3; 10 bases line up with TRBD2. This CDR3 has 18 residues. With V trimmed by 4 bases and J by 5 bases, 16 bases remained unmatched. CDR1 SGDLS and CDR2 YYNGEE come from the germline V gene. For the CDR3, the DNA is TGTGCCAGCAGCTCACCCCAGTCTGGGCTAGCGGGAGTAGATACGCAGTATTTT. Its protein product is CASSSPQSGLAGVDTQYF.

This rearrangement joins TRBV29-1 to TRBJ1-2; D perhaps matches TRBD1 (5 bases). CDR1 and CDR2 from the germline V gene are SQVTM and ANQGSEA. This CDR3 has 12 residues. Between the trimmed V and J ends, which lost 2 bases and 4 bases, there was a span of 8 bases. Here the CDR3 reads CSVERGPYGYTF. The CDR3 DNA is TGCAGCGTTGAAAGGGGTCCCTATGGCTACACCTTC. Full variable domain (outside the CDR3, taken from reference TRBV29-1 and TRBJ1-2): SAVISQKPSRDICQRGTSLTIQCQVDSQVTMMFWYRQQPGQSLTLIATANQGSEATYESGFVIDKFPISRPNLTFSTLTVSNMSPEDSSIYLCSVERGPYGYTFGSGTRLTVV.

The chain has TRBV2 and TRBJ1-3; unclear D gene. Trimming pared 0 bases from V and 0 bases from J, leaving 9 bases between. The CDR3 runs 16 residues. Germline CDR1 and CDR2: SNHLY and FYNNEI. CDR3 bases: TGTGCCAGCAGTGAAGCTGGACGTAGCTCTGGAAACACCATATATTTT. Its protein product is CASSEAGRSSGNTIYF.

This clone was recorded only once. This chain uses TRBV2 with TRBJ1-1, with TRBD1 matching 7 bases. This CDR3 spans 13 amino acids. Trimming cost V 6 bases and J 2 bases; bases outside gene matches: 3. Looked up from germline, CDR1 is SNHLY and CDR2 is FYNNEI. The CDR3 region has the DNA TGTGCCAGCAGGGACAGGAGTAACACTGAAGCTTTCTTT. As protein: CASRDRSNTEAFF.

CDR3 region: CSASGRNQPQHF. The CDR3 DNA is TGCAGTGCTAGTGGCAGGAATCAGCCCCAGCATTTT. The V and J genes are TRBV20-1 and TRBJ1-5; D unclear. CDR3 size: 12 residues. Trimming cost V 3 bases and J 4 bases, with 7 bases left between them. Germline V gene sequence: CDR1 DFQATT, CDR2 SNEGSKA (reference sequence).

A few counts support this clone. A read error may produce the germline difference seen at one junction end. This rearrangement joins TRBV11-2 to TRBJ2-5; TRBD2 agrees at 7 bases. The CDR3 runs 14 residues. Germline CDR1 is SGHAT and CDR2 is FQNNGV. Here the CDR3 reads CASSGGLIQGTQYF. As DNA, the CDR3 is TGTGCCAGCAGCGGGGGACTAATCCAAGGGACCCAGTACTTC.

The chain links TRBV6-4 to TRBJ1-1; 9 bases are a match to TRBD1. Per the germline V gene, CDR1 is MRHNA and CDR2 is SNTAGT. V lost 6 bases, J lost 5 bases, and 4 bases stayed unmatched. This CDR3 region has 13 residues. CDR3 sequence: CASSSGTGTEAFF. The CDR3 bases are TGTGCCAGCAGCTCCGGGACAGGGACTGAAGCTTTCTTT.

This chain joins TRBV5-8 and TRBJ2-2, with no clear D. The V end was cut by 1 base, the J end by 4 bases, with 5 bases between. This CDR3 comprises 13 residues. CDR1 SGHTS and CDR2 YDEGEE come from the germline V gene. The CDR3 sequence is CASSLYRTGELFF. The DNA of the CDR3 is TGTGCCAGCAGCTTGTATCGCACCGGGGAGCTGTTTTTT.

This sequence joins TRBV6-5 and TRBJ2-7; D not resolved. CDR3 length: 14 residues. The V and J ends lost 6 bases and 0 bases respectively, with 12 bases between them. Per the germline V gene, CDR1 is MNHEY and CDR2 is SVGAGI. In nucleotides, the CDR3 is TGTGCCAGCAGGGGCCGCGCCCACTCCTACGAGCAGTACTTC. Amino acid sequence: CASRGRAHSYEQYF.

In nucleotides, the CDR3 is TGTGCCAGCAGCTTGCTGACAGGGTTCGACGAGCAGTACTTC. It yields the protein CASSLLTGFDEQYF. V usage is TRBV5-5 and J usage is TRBJ2-7; 7 bases match TRBD1. The CDR3 length is 14 residues. Germline V gene sequence: CDR1 SGHKS, CDR2 YYEKEE (reference sequence). The J segment lost 5 bases and the V segment lost 1 base, leaving 6 bases of the junction unmatched. Full variable domain (remainder filled in from reference TRBV5-5 and TRBJ2-7): DAGVTQSPTHLIKTRGQQVTLRCSPISGHKSVSWYQQVLGQGPQFIFQYYEKEERGRGNFPDRFSARQFPNYSSELNVNALLLGDSALYLCASSLLTGFDEQYFGPGTRLTVT.

This chain uses TRBV10-3 with TRBJ1-1; TRBD1 aligns across 9 bases. The CDR3 totals 14 residues. The trim removed 2 bases at V and 8 bases at J, leaving 6 bases unmatched. Germline CDR1 ENHRY, CDR2 SYGVKD. CDR3 sequence: CAISENAGTGEAFF. The CDR3 nucleotides read TGTGCCATCAGTGAGAATGCCGGGACAGGGGAAGCTTTCTTT.

This clone is a singleton in its sample. This sequence joins TRBV7-2 and TRBJ1-5; D not certain. The germline gives CDR1 SGHTA, CDR2 FQGNSA. This CDR3 is 12 amino acids long. The V end lost 3 bases, the J end lost 9 bases, and 9 bases lay between the germline ends. In DNA form, the CDR3 reads TGTGCCAGCAGCTTCACTGGTGGGCCCCAGCATTTT. It specifies CASSFTGGPQHF.

The chain combines TRBV5-5 with TRBJ1-1; 8 nucleotides agree with TRBD1. Per germline, CDR1 SGHKS and CDR2 YYEKEE (reference sequence). The length of the CDR3 is 16 residues. The trim removed 4 bases at V and 3 bases at J, leaving 11 bases unmatched. The CDR3 coding sequence is TGTGCCAGCAGCGGGGCAGGGGGCGTGTGGGACACTGAAGCTTTCTTT. As protein: CASSGAGGVWDTEAFF.

V gene TRBV3-1 (or the pseudogene TRBV3-2) combines with J gene TRBJ2-1; D possibly matches TRBD1 or TRBD2 (6 bases each). The V end lost 4 bases, the J end lost 8 bases, and 21 bases lay between the germline ends. Germline V lookup: CDR1 LGHDT, CDR2 YNNKEL (reference sequence). The CDR3 runs to 16 residues. CDR3 nucleotide sequence: TGTGCCAGCAGCCGTCGCGGAGGGGGAAGACGGCATGAGCAGTTCTTC. Its protein is CASSRRGGGRRHEQFF.

A word on this clone: Other DNA variants within this sample encode the same CDR3. The rearrangement uses TRBV9 and TRBJ1-1; D not certain. Germline V gene sequence: CDR1 SGDLS, CDR2 YYNGEE. The CDR3 is 13 amino acids. V lost 2 bases, J lost 1 base, and 6 bases lay in between. CDR3 DNA sequence: TGTGCCAGCAGCGTGGCAGGGAACACTGAAGCTTTCTTT. Protein sequence: CASSVAGNTEAFF.